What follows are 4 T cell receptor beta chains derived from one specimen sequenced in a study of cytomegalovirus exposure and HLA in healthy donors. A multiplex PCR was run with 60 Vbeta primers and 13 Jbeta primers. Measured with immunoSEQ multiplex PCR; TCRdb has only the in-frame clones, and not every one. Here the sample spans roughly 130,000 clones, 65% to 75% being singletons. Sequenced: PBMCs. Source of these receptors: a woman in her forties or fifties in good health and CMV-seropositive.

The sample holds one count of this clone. In DNA, the CDR3 is TGTGCCAGCCATCGGAGGGGCGGGACAGGGGTCAATGAGCAGTTCTTC. It translates to CASHRRGGTGVNEQFF. V and J are TRBV5-6 and TRBJ2-1; 10 bases agree with TRBD1. The length of the CDR3 is 16 residues. V was clipped by 7 bases and J by 6 bases; unmatched bases: 13. Per the germline V gene, CDR1 is SGHDT and CDR2 is YYEEEE.

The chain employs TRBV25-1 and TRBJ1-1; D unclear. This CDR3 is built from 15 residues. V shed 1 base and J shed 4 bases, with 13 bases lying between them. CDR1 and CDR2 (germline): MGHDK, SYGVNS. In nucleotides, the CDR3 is TGTGCCAGCAGTGAATCAGATAGAACTACCACTGAAGCTTTCTTT. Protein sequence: CASSESDRTTTEAFF.

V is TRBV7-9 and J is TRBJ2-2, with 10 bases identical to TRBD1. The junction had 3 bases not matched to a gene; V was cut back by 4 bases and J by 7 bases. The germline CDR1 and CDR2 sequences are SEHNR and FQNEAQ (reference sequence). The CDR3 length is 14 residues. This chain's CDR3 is CASSSGQGGGELFF. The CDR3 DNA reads TGTGCCAGCAGCTCTGGACAGGGGGGCGGGGAGCTGTTTTTT.

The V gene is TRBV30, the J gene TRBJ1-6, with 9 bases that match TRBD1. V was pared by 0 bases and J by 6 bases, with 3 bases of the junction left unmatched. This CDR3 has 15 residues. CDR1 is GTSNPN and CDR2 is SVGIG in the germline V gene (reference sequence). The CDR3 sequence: CAWSVGGQGNSPLHF. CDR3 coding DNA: TGTGCCTGGAGTGTAGGGGGACAGGGTAATTCACCCCTCCACTTT.